This T cell receptor beta chain was captured in a study of vaccination and CD4 T cells after COVID-19. Study-level information: Samples taken post-COVID came a median roughly 13 weeks after diagnosis, ranging from 35 to 161. Stimuli were overlapping spike peptide pools of SARS-CoV-2 and three common cold coronaviruses (HCoV-NL63, HCoV-OC43, HCoV-229E).

As to treatment: approximately 9-day PBMC culture with coronavirus spike peptide pools or control peptides (ViraFEST assay). A note on this clonotype: Its matching antigen is unknown.

CD4+ T cells that had been cultured provided DNA sequenced with the Oncomine TCR Beta short-read assay. Once CD4+ T cells had been cultured, genomic DNA was extracted from them. TCRdb reprocessed the PCR reads with MiXCR, giving one entry per CDR3 protein. This sample carries 13,000 or so distinct CDR3 sequences, 35% of them seen once, and the ten largest clones take 12%. Germline V CDR1 and CDR2: DFQATT, SNEGSKA (reference sequence). Trimming left V 0 bases short and J 4 bases short, with 9 bases between. This CDR3 is built from 13 residues. The sample was CD4+ T cells from blood, cultured in vitro. The origin of this receptor is a human donor who had recovered from COVID-19. The rearrangement joins TRBV20-1 to TRBJ1-1, with a possible D match to TRBD1 (5 bases). CDR3 amino acids: CSAREGGSTEAFF. As DNA, the CDR3 is TGCAGTGCTAGAGAGGGGGGGAGCACTGAAGCTTTCTTT.